This TCR beta chain appears in the sequencing data of a study of blood T cell repertoires in COVID-19. Study at large: Specimens from acute and convalescent COVID-19 originated in the United States, Italy and Spain.

CDR1 GTSNPN and CDR2 SVGIG come from the germline V gene (reference sequence). CDR3 length equals 14 residues. With 0 bases clipped from V and 3 bases from J, the junction kept 1 base outside the gene matches. Per the study methods: Cell counts per sample came from amplifying reference gene primers. Libraries were prepared by immunoSEQ multiplex PCR; TCRdb keeps only in-frame clonotypes and omits some of them. The D gene and trimming were derived from the DNA, and the V and J assignments and clone size from that table. The data show under 85,000 clones, around 90% seen once. The TCR comes from a man aged 50-59 years with acute or convalescent COVID-19. This chain links TRBV30 with TRBJ1-1; 10 nucleotides align to TRBD1. The sequencing sample was made of peripheral blood. CDR3 in DNA: TGTGCCTGGAGTGTTGGACAGGGGGACACTGAAGCTTTCTTT. Translated, it gives CAWSVGQGDTEAFF.